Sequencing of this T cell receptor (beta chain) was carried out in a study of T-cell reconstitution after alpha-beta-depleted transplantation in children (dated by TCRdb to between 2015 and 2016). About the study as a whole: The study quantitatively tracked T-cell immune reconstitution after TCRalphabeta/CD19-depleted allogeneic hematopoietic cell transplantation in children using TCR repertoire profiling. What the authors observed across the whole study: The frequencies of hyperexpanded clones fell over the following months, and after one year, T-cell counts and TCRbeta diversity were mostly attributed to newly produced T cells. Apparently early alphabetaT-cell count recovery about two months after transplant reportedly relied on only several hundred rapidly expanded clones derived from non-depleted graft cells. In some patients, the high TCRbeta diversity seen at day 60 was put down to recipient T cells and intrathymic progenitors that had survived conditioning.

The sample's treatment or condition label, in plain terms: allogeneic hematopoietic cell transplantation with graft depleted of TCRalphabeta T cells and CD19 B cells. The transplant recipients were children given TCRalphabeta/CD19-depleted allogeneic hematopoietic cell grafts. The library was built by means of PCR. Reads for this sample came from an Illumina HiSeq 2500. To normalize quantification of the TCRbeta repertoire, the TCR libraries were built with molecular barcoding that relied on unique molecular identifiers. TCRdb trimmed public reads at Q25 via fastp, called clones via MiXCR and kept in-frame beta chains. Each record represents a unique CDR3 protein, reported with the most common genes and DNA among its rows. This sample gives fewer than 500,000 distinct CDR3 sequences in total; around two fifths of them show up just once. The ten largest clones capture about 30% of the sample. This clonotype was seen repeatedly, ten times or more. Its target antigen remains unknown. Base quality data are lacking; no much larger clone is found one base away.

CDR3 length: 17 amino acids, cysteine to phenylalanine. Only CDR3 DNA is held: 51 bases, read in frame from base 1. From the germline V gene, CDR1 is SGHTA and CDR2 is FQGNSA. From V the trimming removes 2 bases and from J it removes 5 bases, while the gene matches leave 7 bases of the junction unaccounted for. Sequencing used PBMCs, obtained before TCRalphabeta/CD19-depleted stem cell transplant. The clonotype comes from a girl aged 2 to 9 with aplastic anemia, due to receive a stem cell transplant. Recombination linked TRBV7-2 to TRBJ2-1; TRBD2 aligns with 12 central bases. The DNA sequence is TGTGCCAGCAGCTTACCCCGGACTAGCGGGACCAACAATGAGCAGTTCTTC. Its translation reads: CASSLPRTSGTNNEQFF. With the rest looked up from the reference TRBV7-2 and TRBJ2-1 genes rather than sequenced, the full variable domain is GAGVSQSPSNKVTEKGKDVELRCDPISGHTALYWYRQSLGQGLEFLIYFQGNSAPDKSGLPSDRFSAERTGGSVSTLTIQRTQQEDSAVYLCASSLPRTSGTNNEQFFGPGTRLTVL.